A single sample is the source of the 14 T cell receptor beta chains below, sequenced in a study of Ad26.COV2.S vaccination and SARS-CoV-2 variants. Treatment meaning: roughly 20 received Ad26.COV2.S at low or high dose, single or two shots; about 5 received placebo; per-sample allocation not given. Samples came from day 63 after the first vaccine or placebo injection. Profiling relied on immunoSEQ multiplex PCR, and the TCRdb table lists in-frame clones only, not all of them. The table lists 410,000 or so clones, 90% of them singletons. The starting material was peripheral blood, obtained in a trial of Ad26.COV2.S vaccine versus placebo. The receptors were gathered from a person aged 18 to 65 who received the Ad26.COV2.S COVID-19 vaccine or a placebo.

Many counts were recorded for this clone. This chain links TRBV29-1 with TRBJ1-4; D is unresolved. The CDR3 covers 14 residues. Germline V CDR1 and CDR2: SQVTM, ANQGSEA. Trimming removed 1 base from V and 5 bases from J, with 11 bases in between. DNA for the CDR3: TGCAGCGTTGAAGTGGCCGACATGAATGAAAAACTGTTTTTT. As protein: CSVEVADMNEKLFF.

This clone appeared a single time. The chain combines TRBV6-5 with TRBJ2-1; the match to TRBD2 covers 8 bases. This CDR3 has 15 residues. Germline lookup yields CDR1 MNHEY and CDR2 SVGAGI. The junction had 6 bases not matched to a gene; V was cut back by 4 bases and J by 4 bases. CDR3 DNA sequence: TGTGCCAGCAGTTCCGCGGGAGGTTCTTACAATGAGCAGTTCTTC. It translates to CASSSAGGSYNEQFF.

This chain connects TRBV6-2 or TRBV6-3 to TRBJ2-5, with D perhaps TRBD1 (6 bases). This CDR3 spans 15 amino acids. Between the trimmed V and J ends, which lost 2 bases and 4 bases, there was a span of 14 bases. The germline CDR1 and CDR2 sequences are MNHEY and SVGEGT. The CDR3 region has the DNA TGTGCCAGCAGTTACGATTTGGGGGCGGGAGAGACCCAGTACTTC. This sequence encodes CASSYDLGAGETQYF.

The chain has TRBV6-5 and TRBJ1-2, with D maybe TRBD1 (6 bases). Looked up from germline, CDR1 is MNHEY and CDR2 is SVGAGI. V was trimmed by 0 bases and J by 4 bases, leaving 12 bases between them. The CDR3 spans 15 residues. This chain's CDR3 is CASSYSTGPLYGYTF. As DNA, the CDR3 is TGTGCCAGCAGTTACTCGACAGGACCCCTCTATGGCTACACCTTC.

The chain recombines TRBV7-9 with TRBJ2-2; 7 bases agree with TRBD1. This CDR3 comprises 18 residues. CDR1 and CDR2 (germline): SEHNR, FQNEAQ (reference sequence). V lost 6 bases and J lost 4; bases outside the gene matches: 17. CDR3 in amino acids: CASSGTDLYSPFTGELFF. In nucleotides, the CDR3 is TGTGCCAGCAGTGGGACAGACCTGTATTCTCCCTTCACCGGGGAGCTGTTTTTT. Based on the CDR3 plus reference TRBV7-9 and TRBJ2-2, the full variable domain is DTGVSQNPRHKITKRGQNVTFRCDPISEHNRLYWYRQTLGQGPEFLTYFQNEAQLEKSRLLSDRFSAERPKGSFSTLEIQRTEQGDSAMYLCASSGTDLYSPFTGELFFGEGSRLTVL.

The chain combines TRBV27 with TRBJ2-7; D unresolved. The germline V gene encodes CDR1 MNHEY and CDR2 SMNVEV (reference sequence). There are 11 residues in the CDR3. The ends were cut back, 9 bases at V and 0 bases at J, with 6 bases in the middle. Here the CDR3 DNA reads TGTGCCAGTACCTACTCCTACGAGCAGTACTTC. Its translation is CASTYSYEQYF.

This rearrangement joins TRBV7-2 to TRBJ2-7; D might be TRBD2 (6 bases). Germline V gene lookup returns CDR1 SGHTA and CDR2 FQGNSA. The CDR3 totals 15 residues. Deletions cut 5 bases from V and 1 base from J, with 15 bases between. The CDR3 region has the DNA TGTGCCAGCAGCCCCATCATACGGGGGTCCTACGAGCAGTACTTC. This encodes CASSPIIRGSYEQYF. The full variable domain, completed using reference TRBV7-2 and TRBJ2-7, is GAGVSQSPSNKVTEKGKDVELRCDPISGHTALYWYRQSLGQGLEFLIYFQGNSAPDKSGLPSDRFSAERTGGSVSTLTIQRTQQEDSAVYLCASSPIIRGSYEQYFGPGTRLTVT.

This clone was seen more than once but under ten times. The chain's CDR3 is CASSPTPYGDSNQPQHF. In nucleotides, the CDR3 is TGTGCCAGTAGTCCAACCCCTTACGGAGATAGCAATCAGCCCCAGCATTTT. The chain combines TRBV19 with TRBJ1-5, with D uncertain. This CDR3 region has 17 residues. The germline V and J ends were trimmed by 5 bases and 0 bases, with 17 bases remaining between them. CDR1 and CDR2 from the germline V gene are LNHDA and SQIVND (reference sequence).

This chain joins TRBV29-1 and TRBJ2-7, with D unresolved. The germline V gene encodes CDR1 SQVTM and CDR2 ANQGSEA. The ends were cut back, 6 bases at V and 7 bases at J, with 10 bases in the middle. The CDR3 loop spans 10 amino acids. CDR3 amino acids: CSVGLSEQYF. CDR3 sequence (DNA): TGCAGCGTGGGCCTAAGTGAGCAGTACTTC.

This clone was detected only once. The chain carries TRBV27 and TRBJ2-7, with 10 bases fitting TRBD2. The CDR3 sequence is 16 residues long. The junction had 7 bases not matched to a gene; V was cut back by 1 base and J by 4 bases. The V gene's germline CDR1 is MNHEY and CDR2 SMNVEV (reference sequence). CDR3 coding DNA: TGTGCCAGCAGTTTATACCCTAGCGGGAGCCAATACGAGCAGTACTTC. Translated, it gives CASSLYPSGSQYEQYF.

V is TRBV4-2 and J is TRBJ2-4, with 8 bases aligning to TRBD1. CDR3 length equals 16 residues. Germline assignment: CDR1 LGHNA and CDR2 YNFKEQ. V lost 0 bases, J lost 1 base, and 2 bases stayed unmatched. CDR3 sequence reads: CASSQDRTGAKNIQYF. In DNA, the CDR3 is TGTGCCAGCAGCCAAGATAGGACAGGGGCCAAAAACATTCAGTACTTC.

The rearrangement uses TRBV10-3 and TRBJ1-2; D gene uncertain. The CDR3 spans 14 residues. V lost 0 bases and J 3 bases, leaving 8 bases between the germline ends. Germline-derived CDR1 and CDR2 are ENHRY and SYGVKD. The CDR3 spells CAISESPVYYGYTF. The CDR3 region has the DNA TGTGCCATCAGTGAGTCCCCAGTTTACTATGGCTACACCTTC.

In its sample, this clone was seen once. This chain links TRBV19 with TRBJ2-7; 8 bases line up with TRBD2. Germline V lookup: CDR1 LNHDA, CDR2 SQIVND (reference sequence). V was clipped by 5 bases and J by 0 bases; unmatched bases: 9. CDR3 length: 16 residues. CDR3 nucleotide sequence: TGTGCCAGTAGTGGTCGGAACAGCGGGAGCTCCTACGAGCAGTACTTC. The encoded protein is CASSGRNSGSSYEQYF.

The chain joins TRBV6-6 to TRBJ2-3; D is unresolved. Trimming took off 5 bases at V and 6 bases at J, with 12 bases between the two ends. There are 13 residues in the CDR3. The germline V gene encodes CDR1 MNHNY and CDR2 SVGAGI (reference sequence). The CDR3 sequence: CASSHGPGDTQYF. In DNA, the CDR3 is TGTGCCAGCAGTCATGGTCCCGGGGATACGCAGTATTTT.